This record looks at one T cell receptor (beta chain) sequence and its context. As handled by the study authors: Amplification of reference gene primers was used by the study to estimate nucleated cell counts. This table comes from immunoSEQ multiplex PCR, and its TCRdb copy is limited to in-frame clones, with some not included. V and J calls and clone size come straight from that table; D and trimming were deduced from the DNA. The sample holds approximately 280,000 clones, about 88% seen once. The Seattle patients joined while their infection was active and were tracked longitudinally afterward. This specimen comes from a study of blood T cell repertoires in COVID-19. Study at large: The United States, Italy and Spain supplied acute and convalescent COVID-19 samples. Sources were T cells, B-cell-depleted T cells, or PBMCs; the material itself was cDNA or gDNA.

Germline CDR1 and CDR2: SGHRS and YFSETQ. Losses at the gene ends were 1 base for V and 5 bases for J; bases not matched to a gene: 11. This CDR3 region has 16 residues. The receptor was isolated from a human donor with COVID-19, enrolled during active disease. The donor label of this sample is uncertain. This chain links TRBV5-1 with TRBJ2-5, with TRBD2 matching over 7 bases. Material for sequencing was peripheral blood. DNA for the CDR3: TGCGCCAGCAGCTTGACTGTAGCGGGCCCCGGGGAGACCCAGTACTTC. This encodes CASSLTVAGPGETQYF.